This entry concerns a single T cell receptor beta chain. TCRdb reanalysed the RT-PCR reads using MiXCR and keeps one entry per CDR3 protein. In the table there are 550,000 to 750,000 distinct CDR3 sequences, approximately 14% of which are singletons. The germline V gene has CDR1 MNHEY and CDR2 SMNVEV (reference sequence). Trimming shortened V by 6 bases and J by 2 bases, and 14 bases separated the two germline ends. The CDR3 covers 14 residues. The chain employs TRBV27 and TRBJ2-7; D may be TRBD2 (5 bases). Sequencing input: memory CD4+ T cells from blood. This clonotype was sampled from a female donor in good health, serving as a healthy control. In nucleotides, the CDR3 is TGTGCCAGCAGACAACAGCGGCCCCCCTACGAGCAGTACTTC. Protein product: CASRQQRPPYEQYF.